The 18 T cell receptor beta chains below were found in one sample sequenced in a study of identical twins. From the 5' RACE reads, TCRdb called clonotypes with MiXCR, one entry per CDR3 protein. This table has 750,000 to 950,000 distinct CDR3 sequences, approximately 13% appearing once. The same data also went into a second study, on yellow fever vaccine responses in identical twins.

The specimen sequenced was PBMCs. These receptors all stem from a young woman in good health.

This clonotype was observed at least ten times. The chain recombines TRBV7-2 with TRBJ2-7; D tentatively fits TRBD1 or TRBD2 (5 bases each). The CDR3 totals 14 residues. Germline CDR1 and CDR2: SGHTA and FQGNSA. The germline V and J ends were trimmed by 1 base and 1 base, with 8 bases remaining between them. The CDR3 DNA sequence: TGTGCCAGCAGCTTAGGGGACCTATCCTACGAGCAGTACTTC. Its translation: CASSLGDLSYEQYF.

This clonotype was observed a handful of times. V usage is TRBV7-9 and J usage is TRBJ2-7; 7 nucleotides agree with TRBD1. Trimming cost V 1 base and J 5 bases; bases outside gene matches: 8. CDR1 and CDR2 from the germline V gene are SEHNR and FQNEAQ (reference sequence). The CDR3 length is 15 residues. The CDR3 spells CASSLGGQEDDEQYF. In nucleotides, the CDR3 is TGTGCCAGCAGCTTAGGAGGACAGGAGGATGACGAGCAGTACTTC.

There are many counts of this clonotype. The chain recombines TRBV20-1 with TRBJ1-5; 11 bases match TRBD1. Germline CDR1 DFQATT, CDR2 SNEGSKA (reference sequence). The CDR3 spans 14 residues. Unmatched junction bases numbered 1, after V lost 1 base and J lost 5 bases. The CDR3 nucleotides read TGCAGTGCTAGAGTGGACAGGGGGCATCAGCCCCAGCATTTT. Protein product: CSARVDRGHQPQHF.

V gene TRBV29-1 combines with J gene TRBJ2-3; a weak D match, TRBD1 (6 bases). In germline, CDR1 is SQVTM, CDR2 ANQGSEA. Trimming took 3 bases from V and 2 from J, leaving 15 bases between them. This CDR3 contains 15 residues. The CDR3 spells CSVEFFGQTTDTQYF. CDR3 bases: TGCAGCGTTGAGTTTTTTGGACAGACCACAGATACGCAGTATTTT.

This clonotype came up a few times. This rearrangement joins TRBV15 to TRBJ2-3, with D perhaps assigned TRBD1 or TRBD2 (6 bases each). This CDR3 comprises 16 residues. Germline V gene sequence: CDR1 LNHNV, CDR2 YYDKDF (reference sequence). The V end lost 1 base, the J end lost 2 bases, and 13 bases lay between the germline ends. DNA of the CDR3: TGTGCCACCAGCAGAGTCGGGGGCCTATCCACAGATACGCAGTATTTT. This sequence encodes CATSRVGGLSTDTQYF.

This clonotype was recorded a few times. The V gene is TRBV20-1, the J gene TRBJ1-4; the D is unclear. V was clipped by 6 bases and J by 1 base, with 12 bases between them. Germline V gives CDR1 DFQATT, CDR2 SNEGSKA (reference sequence). The CDR3 loop spans 14 amino acids. The CDR3 region is CSARPDGTNEKLFF. The CDR3, as DNA: TGCAGTGCAAGACCCGACGGAACTAATGAAAAACTGTTTTTT.

This clonotype was seen a handful of times. The rearrangement uses TRBV4-1 and TRBJ1-4; 8 bases line up with TRBD1. The CDR3 extends over 17 amino acids. Germline V gives CDR1 MGHRA, CDR2 YSYEKL. The V and J ends lost 0 bases and 6 bases, in that order; junction bases with no gene match: 9. Here the CDR3 reads CASSQDASRGRYEKLFF. In DNA, the CDR3 is TGCGCCAGCAGCCAAGATGCGAGCAGGGGGCGGTATGAAAAACTGTTTTTT.

This clonotype was seen a few times. The V gene is TRBV28, the J gene TRBJ2-7; possibly TRBD2 for D (6 bases). Germline V gives CDR1 MDHEN, CDR2 SYDVKM. The CDR3 contains 14 residues. V lost 9 bases and J 0 bases, leaving 15 bases between the germline ends. The CDR3 coding sequence is TGTGCCAGTGCGGGACTCCTGAGCTCCTACGAGCAGTACGTC. It translates to CASAGLLSSYEQYV.

This clonotype was observed at least ten times. The rearrangement joins TRBV20-1 to TRBJ2-1, with 7 nucleotides matching TRBD2. The CDR3 consists of 19 residues. CDR1 is DFQATT, CDR2 SNEGSKA, per germline (reference sequence). J gave up 8 bases and V 3 bases, and 25 bases lay outside the gene matches. The CDR3 DNA follows: TGCAGTGCTAGTGGGGATAAGAAAGCGATAGGGAGGGCCGTAGATGAGCAGTTCTTC. It translates to CSASGDKKAIGRAVDEQFF.

The chain couples TRBV28 to TRBJ1-6; D remains unclear. V shed 3 bases and J shed 4 bases, with 13 bases lying between them. The CDR3 runs 16 residues. CDR1 is MDHEN, CDR2 SYDVKM, per germline. CDR3 sequence reads: CASSLVKGLYNSPLHF. In DNA, the CDR3 is TGTGCCAGCAGTTTGGTAAAAGGACTTTATAATTCACCCCTCCACTTT.

This clonotype turned up a few times. The rearrangement links TRBV20-1 to TRBJ2-1; 7 nucleotides line up with TRBD1. CDR3 length: 15 residues. Germline trimming cut 7 bases from V and 4 bases from J; bases unmatched to any gene: 13. Germline V gene data show CDR1 as DFQATT and CDR2 as SNEGSKA (reference sequence). As DNA, the CDR3 is TGCAGTGGCGCGTCTTCAGGGGGAATATACAATGAGCAGTTCTTC. Its translation: CSGASSGGIYNEQFF.

This clonotype was observed a handful of times. The chain combines TRBV6-5 with TRBJ1-5; 7 nucleotides agree with TRBD1. Germline loops: CDR1 MNHEY, CDR2 SVGAGI. The V segment lost 2 bases and the J segment 1 base; nucleotides outside the gene matches: 5. The CDR3 loop spans 16 amino acids. The CDR3 loop reads CASSYTGVWSNQPQHF. The CDR3 DNA follows: TGTGCCAGCAGTTACACAGGGGTTTGGAGCAATCAGCCCCAGCATTTT.

This clonotype was observed many times. The J gene is TRBJ1-1, the V gene TRBV12-3 or TRBV12-4; D gene ambiguous. V shed 2 bases and J shed 0 bases, with 10 bases lying between them. This CDR3 region has 15 residues. CDR3: CASSLFAGMNTEAFF. DNA of the CDR3: TGTGCCAGCAGTTTATTTGCCGGGATGAACACTGAAGCTTTCTTT.

This clonotype was seen only a few times. This sequence joins TRBV6-1 and TRBJ2-7, with D possibly being TRBD1 or TRBD2 (5 bases each). This CDR3 has 14 residues. Germline loops: CDR1 MNHNS, CDR2 SASEGT. Trimming removed 4 bases at V and 7 bases at J, with 17 bases between. The CDR3 sequence is CASSAGGGSGEQYV. The CDR3 region has the DNA TGTGCCAGCAGTGCTGGTGGGGGATCGGGGGAGCAGTACGTC.

This clonotype was counted between two and nine times. The J gene is TRBJ2-5, the V gene TRBV20-1; D possibly corresponds to TRBD1 (6 bases). Deletions cut 7 bases from V and 4 bases from J, with 10 bases between. Germline values: CDR1 DFQATT, CDR2 SNEGSKA (reference sequence). The CDR3 runs 11 residues. CDR3 nucleotide sequence: TGCAGTGGTTTAGGGGGAGAGACCCAGTACTTC. It translates to CSGLGGETQYF.

This clonotype was seen repeatedly, ten times or more. V usage is TRBV28 and J usage is TRBJ2-5; 8 bases fit TRBD2. V lost 4 bases, J lost 5 bases, and 3 bases stayed unmatched. The germline gives CDR1 MDHEN, CDR2 SYDVKM. The CDR3 is 13 residues long. CDR3 amino acids: CASSYPGGETQYF. CDR3 DNA sequence: TGTGCCAGCAGTTACCCGGGAGGGGAGACCCAGTACTTC.

This rearrangement joins TRBV7-2 to TRBJ1-4; the D gene is possibly TRBD1 (5 bases). This CDR3 contains 13 residues. Germline loops: CDR1 SGHTA, CDR2 FQGNSA. Trimming cost V 5 bases and J 8 bases, with 12 bases left between them. This CDR3 is CASSRAGVEKLFF. The CDR3 DNA follows: TGTGCCAGCAGCCGAGCGGGGGTGGAAAAACTGTTTTTT.

This clonotype was detected many times. At one boundary the junction diverges from the germline segment, which might be a read error. The chain employs TRBV5-1 and TRBJ2-3, with TRBD2 matching 9 bases. The CDR3 is 15 amino acids. Germline V gene data show CDR1 as SGHRS and CDR2 as YFSETQ. The CDR3 protein is CASSLRGGSTDTQYF. The CDR3 DNA reads as TGTGCCAGCAGTTTGCGGGGGGGTAGCACAGATACGCAGTATTTT.